The clone carrying this T cell receptor (beta chain) appeared a single time. Germline V CDR1 and CDR2: LGHNA, YNFKEQ. The V end was cut by 2 bases, the J end by 2 bases, with 16 bases between. The CDR3 length is 16 residues. The data belong to a study of T cell changes during pregnancy in multiple sclerosis. Sequencing was performed with immunoSEQ multiplex PCR; in TCRdb, only in-frame clones are kept and a portion is missing. Counted here are more than 15,000 clones, about 88% occurring once; the ten biggest clones make up approximately 1.4%. The receptor was derived from a female donor in good health, enrolled as a control in a pregnancy study. V usage is TRBV4-2 and J usage is TRBJ2-7, with D tentatively TRBD1 (6 bases). This sample comprised CD4+ T cells from peripheral blood mononuclear cells, obtained in the first trimester of pregnancy. The CDR3 sequence is CASSQTPTGPPYEQYF. The CDR3 nucleotides are TGTGCCAGCAGCCAAACCCCGACAGGACCACCCTACGAGCAGTACTTC.